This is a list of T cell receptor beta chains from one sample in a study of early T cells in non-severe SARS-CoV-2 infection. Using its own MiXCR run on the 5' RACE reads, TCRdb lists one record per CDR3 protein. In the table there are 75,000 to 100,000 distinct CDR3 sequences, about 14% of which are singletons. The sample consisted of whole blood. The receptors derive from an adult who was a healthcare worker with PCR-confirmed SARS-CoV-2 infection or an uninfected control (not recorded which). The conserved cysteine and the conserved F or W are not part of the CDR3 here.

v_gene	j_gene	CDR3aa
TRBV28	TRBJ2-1	ASSFASGVGEQF
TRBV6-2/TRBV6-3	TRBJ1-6	ASSWFNSPLH
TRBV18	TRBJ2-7	ASSPQKGYEQY
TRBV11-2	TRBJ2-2	ASSHEVWAVNTGELF
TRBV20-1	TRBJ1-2	SARQGTNYGYT
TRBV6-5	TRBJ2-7	ASRTRTSGSYEQY
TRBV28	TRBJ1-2	ASRSENGRTYGYT
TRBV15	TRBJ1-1	ATSSQRVNTEAF
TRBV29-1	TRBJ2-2	SVERQGGGELF
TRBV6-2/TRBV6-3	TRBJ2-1	ASGLAPSSYNEQF
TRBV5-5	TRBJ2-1	ASSLGRQGYSYNEQF
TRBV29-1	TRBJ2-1	SGLIDNGVYNEQF
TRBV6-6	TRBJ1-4	ASSYSGLAGGATNEKLF
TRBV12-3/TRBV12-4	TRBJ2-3	ASSTKRGGSTDTQY
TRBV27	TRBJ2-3	ASSPPASANTQY
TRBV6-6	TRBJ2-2	ASSYGSPWTGELF
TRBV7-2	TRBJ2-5	ASSFLLGGPKGTQY
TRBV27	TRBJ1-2	ASSWRFGGTINYGYT
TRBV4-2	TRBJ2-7	ASSQDPPGQLSYEQY
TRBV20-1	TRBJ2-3	SARDQLGTDTQY
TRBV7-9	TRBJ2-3	ASSLGSGGRTDTQY
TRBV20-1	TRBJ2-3	SASLSTQGNTDTQY
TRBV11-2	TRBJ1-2	ASSPLGWYGYT
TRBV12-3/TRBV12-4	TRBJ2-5	ASSFATSGGARWTQETQY
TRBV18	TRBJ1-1	ASCQRGDDTEAF
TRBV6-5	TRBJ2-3	ASGRRTPTDTQY
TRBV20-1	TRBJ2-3	SARDNSGGPTSTDTQY
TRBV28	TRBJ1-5	ASTYSNQPQH
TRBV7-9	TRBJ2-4	ASSLAGQGFGNIQY
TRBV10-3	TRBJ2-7	AISATGTYEQY
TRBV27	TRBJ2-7	ASSYGTGTGAYEQY
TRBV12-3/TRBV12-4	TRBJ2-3	ASGPGSTDTQY
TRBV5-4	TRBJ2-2	ASSSGLAGELF
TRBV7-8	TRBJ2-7	ASSQSASGGFSYEQY
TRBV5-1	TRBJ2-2	ASSLRGANTGELF
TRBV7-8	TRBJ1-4	ASSRDGTAVEKLF
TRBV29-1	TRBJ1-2	SADTGDRNYGYT
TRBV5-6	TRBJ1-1	ASSKTGGSPRRAF
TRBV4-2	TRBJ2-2	ASSQLFTGELF
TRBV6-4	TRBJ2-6	ASSETGPSGANVLT
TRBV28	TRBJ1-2	ASSFNYGYT
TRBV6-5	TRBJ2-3	ASSYWAGRTTDTQY
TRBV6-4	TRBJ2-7	ARPDEGWGGYEQY
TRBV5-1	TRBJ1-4	ASSLIQGEGGKLF
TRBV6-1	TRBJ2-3	ASSEQGTTDTQY
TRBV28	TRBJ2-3	ASKVGDADTQY
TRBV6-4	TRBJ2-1	ASSTSGGADEQF
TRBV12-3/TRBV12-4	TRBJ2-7	ASSPDRSSYEQY
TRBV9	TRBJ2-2	ASGVLAGVNTGELF
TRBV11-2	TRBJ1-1	ASSFRGPGTEAF
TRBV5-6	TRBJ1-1	ASSLLGQGVGEAF
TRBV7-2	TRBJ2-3	ASSFPSGPRTDTQY
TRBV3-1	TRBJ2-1	ASSQVRRTSDNEQF
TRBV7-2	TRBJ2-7	ASSLSSGQGSYEQY
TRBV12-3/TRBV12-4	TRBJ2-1	ASSFGDYNEQF
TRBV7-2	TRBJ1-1	ASSPGQGVAF